Reported below is one T cell receptor (beta chain). Its cognate antigen is unknown. This sample was included in a study of long-term antiretroviral therapy in people with HIV. Study results and limitations: Regardless of time point, clones expanded before ART dominated the repertoire.

At least one PBMC sample before ART and at least two after were required. This CDR3 spans 12 amino acids. The V end lost 4 bases, the J end lost 2 bases, and 6 bases lay between the germline ends. Germline V gives CDR1 SGHDT, CDR2 YYEEEE. Version v3.0 of the immunoSEQ assay was performed at survey level. This table comes from immunoSEQ multiplex PCR, and its TCRdb copy is limited to in-frame clones, with some not included. The table has 15,000 or so clones, 75% to 85% seen once. The gene calls are TRBV5-6 and TRBJ1-1; D is ambiguous. The material sequenced was unsorted PBMCs, taken 3.1 years after starting antiretroviral therapy. This clonotype originated in a man aged 35 to 55 with HIV. CDR3 in amino acids: CASSLLNTEAFF. CDR3 in DNA: TGTGCCAGCAGCCTTCTAAACACTGAAGCTTTCTTT.